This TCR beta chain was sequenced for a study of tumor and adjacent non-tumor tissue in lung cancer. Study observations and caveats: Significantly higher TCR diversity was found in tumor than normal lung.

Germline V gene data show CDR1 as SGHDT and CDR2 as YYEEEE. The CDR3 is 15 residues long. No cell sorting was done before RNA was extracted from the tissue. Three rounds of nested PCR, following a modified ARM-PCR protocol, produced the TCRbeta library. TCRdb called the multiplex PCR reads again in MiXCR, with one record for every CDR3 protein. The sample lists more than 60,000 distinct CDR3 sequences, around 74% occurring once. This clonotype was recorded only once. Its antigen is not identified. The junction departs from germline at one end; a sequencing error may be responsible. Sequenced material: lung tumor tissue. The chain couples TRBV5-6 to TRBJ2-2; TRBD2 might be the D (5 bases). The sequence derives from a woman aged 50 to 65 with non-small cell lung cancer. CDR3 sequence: CASSLGFGFAGEQFF. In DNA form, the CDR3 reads TGTGCCAGCAGCTTGGGTTTTGGATTCGCCGGGGAGCAGTTTTTT.